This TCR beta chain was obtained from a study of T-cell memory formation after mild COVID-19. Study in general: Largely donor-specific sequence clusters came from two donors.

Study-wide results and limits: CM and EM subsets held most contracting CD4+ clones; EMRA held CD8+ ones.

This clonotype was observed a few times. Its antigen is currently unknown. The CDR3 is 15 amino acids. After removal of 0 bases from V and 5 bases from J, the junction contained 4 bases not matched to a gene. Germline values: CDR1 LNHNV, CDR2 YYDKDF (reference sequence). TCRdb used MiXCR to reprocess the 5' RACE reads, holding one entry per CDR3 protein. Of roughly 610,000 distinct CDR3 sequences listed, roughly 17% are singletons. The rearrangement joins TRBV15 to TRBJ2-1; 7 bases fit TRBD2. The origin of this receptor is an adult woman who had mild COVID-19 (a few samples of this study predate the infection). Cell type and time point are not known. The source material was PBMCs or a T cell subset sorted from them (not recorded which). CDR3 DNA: TGTGCCACCAGCAGAGAGCGGGAGAGTCACAATGAGCAGTTCTTC. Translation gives CATSRERESHNEQFF. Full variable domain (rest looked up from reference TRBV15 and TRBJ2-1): DAMVIQNPRYQVTQFGKPVTLSCSQTLNHNVMYWYQQKSSQAPKLLFHYYDKDFNNEADTPDNFQSRRPNTSFCFLDIRSPGLGDTAMYLCATSRERESHNEQFFGPGTRLTVL.